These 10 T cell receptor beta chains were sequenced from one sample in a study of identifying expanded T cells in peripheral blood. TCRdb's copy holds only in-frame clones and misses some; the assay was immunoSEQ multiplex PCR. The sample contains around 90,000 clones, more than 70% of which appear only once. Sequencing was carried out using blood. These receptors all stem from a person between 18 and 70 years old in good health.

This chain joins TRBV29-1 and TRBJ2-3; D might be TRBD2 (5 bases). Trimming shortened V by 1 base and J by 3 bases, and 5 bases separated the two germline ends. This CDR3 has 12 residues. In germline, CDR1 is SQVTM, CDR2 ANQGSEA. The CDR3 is CSVEGGTDTQYF. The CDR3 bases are TGCAGCGTTGAAGGAGGGACAGATACGCAGTATTTT.

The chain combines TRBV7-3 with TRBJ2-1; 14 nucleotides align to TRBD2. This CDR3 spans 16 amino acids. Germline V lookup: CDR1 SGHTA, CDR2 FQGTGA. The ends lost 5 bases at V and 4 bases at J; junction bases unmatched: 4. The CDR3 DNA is TGTGCCAGCAGCAAAGGACTAGCGGGAGGTTACAATGAGCAGTTCTTC. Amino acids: CASSKGLAGGYNEQFF.

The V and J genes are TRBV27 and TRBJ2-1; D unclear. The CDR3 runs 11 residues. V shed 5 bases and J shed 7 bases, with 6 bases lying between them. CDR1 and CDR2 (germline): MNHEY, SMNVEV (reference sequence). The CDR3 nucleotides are TGTGCCAGCAGTGCTCGAAATGAGCAGTTCTTC. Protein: CASSARNEQFF.

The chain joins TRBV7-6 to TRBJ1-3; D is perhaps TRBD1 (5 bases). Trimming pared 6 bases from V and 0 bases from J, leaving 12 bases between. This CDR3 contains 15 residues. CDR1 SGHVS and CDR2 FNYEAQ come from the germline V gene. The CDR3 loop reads CASSRDGSSGNTIYF. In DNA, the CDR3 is TGTGCCAGCAGTCGGGACGGAAGCTCTGGAAACACCATATATTTT.

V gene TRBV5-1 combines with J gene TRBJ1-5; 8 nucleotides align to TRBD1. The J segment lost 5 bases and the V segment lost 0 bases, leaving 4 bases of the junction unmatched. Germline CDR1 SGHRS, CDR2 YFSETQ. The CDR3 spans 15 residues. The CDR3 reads CASSLGQGAYQPQHF. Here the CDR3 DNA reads TGCGCCAGCAGCTTGGGGCAGGGGGCCTATCAGCCCCAGCATTTT.

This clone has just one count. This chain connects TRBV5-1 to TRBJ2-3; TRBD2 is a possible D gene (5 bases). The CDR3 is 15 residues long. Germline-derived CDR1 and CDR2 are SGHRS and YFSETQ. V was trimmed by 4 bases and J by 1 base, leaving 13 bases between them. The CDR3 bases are TGCGCCAGCAGCCTAGAGAGGGCGGGCACAGATACGCAGTATTTT. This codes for CASSLERAGTDTQYF.

The DNA of the CDR3 is TGTGCCAGCAGTGAAGAGGGGGGCCTTCCCCACACAGATACGCAGTATTTT. It codes for CASSEEGGLPHTDTQYF. The genes are TRBV6-1 and TRBJ2-3, with D possibly called TRBD1 or TRBD2 (6 bases each). V dropped 1 base and J dropped 2 bases, with 16 bases sitting between them. The CDR3 sequence is 17 residues long. Germline V gene sequence: CDR1 MNHNS, CDR2 SASEGT.

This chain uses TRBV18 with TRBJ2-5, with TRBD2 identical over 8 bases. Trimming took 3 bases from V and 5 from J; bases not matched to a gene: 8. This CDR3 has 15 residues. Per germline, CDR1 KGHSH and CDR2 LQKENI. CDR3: CASSPGTREGETQYF. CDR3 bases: TGTGCCAGCTCACCGGGGACTAGAGAAGGGGAGACCCAGTACTTC.

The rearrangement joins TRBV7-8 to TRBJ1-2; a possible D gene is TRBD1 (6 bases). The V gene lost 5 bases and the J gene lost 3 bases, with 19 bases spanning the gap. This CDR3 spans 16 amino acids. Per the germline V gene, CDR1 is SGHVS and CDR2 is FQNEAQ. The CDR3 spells CASSLWRTGADYGYTF. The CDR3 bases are TGTGCCAGCAGCCTTTGGAGAACGGGGGCGGACTATGGCTACACCTTC. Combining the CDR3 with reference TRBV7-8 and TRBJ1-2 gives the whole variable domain GAGVSQSPRYKVAKRGQDVALRCDPISGHVSLFWYQQALGQGPEFLTYFQNEAQLDKSGLPSDRFFAERPEGSVSTLKIQRTQQEDSAVYLCASSLWRTGADYGYTFGSGTRLTVV.

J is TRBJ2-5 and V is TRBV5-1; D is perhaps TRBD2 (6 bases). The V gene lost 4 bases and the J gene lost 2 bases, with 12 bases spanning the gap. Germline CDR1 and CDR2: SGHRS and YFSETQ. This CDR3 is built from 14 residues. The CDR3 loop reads CASSDGGPQETQYF. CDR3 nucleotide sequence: TGCGCCAGCAGCGACGGGGGACCTCAAGAGACCCAGTACTTC.